Reported below is one T cell receptor beta chain. The data stem from a study of regulatory T cells in long-lasting Graves disease. Arm-PCR with iRepertoire HTBI primers amplified the CDR3 regions for these TCR beta libraries. Authors' methods: Taken together, the samples had around 60 TRBV and more than 12 TRBJ segments identified. MiXCR was run by TCRdb on the multiplex PCR reads, yielding one entry per CDR3 protein. These V and J calls rely on TCRdb rather than the paper's analysis. The data contain fewer than 500,000 distinct CDR3 sequences, roughly 16% of them singletons. The trim removed 6 bases at V and 6 bases at J, leaving 11 bases unmatched. The germline CDR1 and CDR2 sequences are MDHEN and SYDVKM. The CDR3 is made up of 17 amino acids. Noted time point: newly diagnosed GD, antithyroid drugs for less than 3 months. Making the TCR library involved RNA that had been extracted from PBMCs. Peripheral blood, 8.5 to 9.5 milliliters per patient, was collected in EDTA tubes.

The sample was also reused in another study, on T cells in Graves' hyperthyroidism and ophthalmopathy.

The chain recombines TRBV28 with TRBJ2-7, with 16 bases lining up with TRBD2. This TCR derives from a man aged 35-49 years with Graves disease. The sequencing here drew on peripheral blood mononuclear cells (PBMCs), taken at new diagnosis, from a patient treated with antithyroid drugs. The DNA for the CDR3 is TGTGCCAGCAGCCCGGCCCGGGGACTAGCGGGGGGGATCGAGCAGTACTTC. Translation: CASSPARGLAGGIEQYF.